The present T cell receptor (beta chain) was sequenced within a study of OX40 agonist ivuxolimab in advanced cancers. Study background: Patients in dose escalation had liver, melanoma, kidney or head and neck cancers. The study's findings and limits: By week 6 at 0.1 to 3.0 mg/kg, blood CD4+ and CD8+ T cells had expanded clonally.

About this clone itself: Its antigen is undetermined.

J lost 5 bases, V lost 5 bases, and 5 bases had no gene match. CDR3 length equals 13 residues. From germline, CDR1 is MNHEY and CDR2 SVGAGI. Method: immunoSEQ multiplex PCR; TCRdb's copy keeps in-frame clones and lacks some. This table has 130,000 or so clones, approximately 92% appearing once. The chain is built from TRBV6-5 and TRBJ1-2; 7 positions match TRBD1. The TCR sequence derives from an adult with an advanced solid tumor such as melanoma, head and neck, liver or kidney cancer. The material sequenced was CD4+ or CD8+ T cells sorted from blood, taken in a trial of the OX40 agonist ivuxolimab. CDR3 in DNA: TGTGCCAGCAGTCGGACAGGTCAATATGGCTACACCTTC. Translating it yields CASSRTGQYGYTF.